A selection of T cell receptor beta chains follows, all from one sample in a study of T cell repertoires and HLA-DP antigens. Using immunoSEQ multiplex PCR, the repertoire was profiled, and TCRdb retains in-frame clones only, with some absent. The data contain over 100,000 clones, nearly 95% of them singletons. Antigen specificity for these receptors is unknown. Sequencing was carried out using CD4+ T cells from PBMCs. Source of these receptors: a woman between 18 and 29 years old in good health and CMV-seronegative. The CDR3 runs from the conserved cysteine through the conserved F or W. A D gene is named only where the DNA matches it firmly.

j_call,d_call,cdr3_length,v_call,cdr3_aa,cdr3_nt
TRBJ1-6,.,19,TRBV27,CASSYRASTAHSYNSPLHF,TGTGCCAGCAGTTACCGCGCCTCGACAGCCCACTCCTATAATTCACCCCTCCACTTT
TRBJ2-3,.,11,TRBV29-1,CSAPWANTQYF,TGCAGCGCTCCCTGGGCGAATACGCAGTATTTT
TRBJ2-1,.,15,TRBV9,CASSVGVGSYNEQFF,TGTGCCAGCAGCGTAGGTGTGGGCTCCTACAATGAGCAGTTCTTC
TRBJ2-7,.,14,TRBV6-5,CASRPSGNPYEQYF,TGTGCCAGCAGGCCTTCCGGGAACCCCTACGAGCAGTACTTC
TRBJ2-3,.,17,TRBV25-1,CASSELESTESTDTQYF,TGTGCCAGCAGTGAATTAGAGTCTACTGAGAGCACAGATACGCAGTATTTT
TRBJ1-1,.,14,TRBV7-8,CASSLVAVNTEAFF,TGTGCCAGCAGCTTAGTCGCCGTGAACACTGAAGCTTTCTTT
TRBJ2-3,.,16,TRBV5-6,CASSLDGIFRTDTQYF,TGTGCCAGCAGCTTGGACGGGATTTTTCGAACAGATACGCAGTATTTT
TRBJ1-4,TRBD1,13,TRBV7-2,CASTRSRGHKLFF,TGTGCCAGCACGCGAAGCAGGGGGCACAAACTGTTTTTT
TRBJ1-1,.,16,TRBV28,CASSLTAARLNTEAFF,TGTGCCAGCAGTTTAACGGCAGCCCGATTAAACACTGAAGCTTTCTTT
TRBJ2-3,TRBD1,14,TRBV5-1,CASSGGQGTDTQYF,TGCGCCAGCAGTGGGGGACAGGGGACAGATACGCAGTATTTT
TRBJ1-1,TRBD1,14,TRBV4-2,CASSLRGRKTEAFF,TGTGCCAGCAGCCTCAGGGGGCGGAAGACTGAAGCTTTCTTT
TRBJ2-4,.,15,TRBV2,CASTQAQIAKNIQYF,TGTGCCAGCACTCAGGCCCAAATCGCCAAAAACATTCAGTACTTC
TRBJ2-1,.,15,TRBV11-2,CASSRYSSSYNEQFF,TGTGCCAGCAGCCGATACAGTAGCTCCTACAATGAGCAGTTCTTC
TRBJ1-4,.,15,TRBV18,CASSPLGGTNEKLFF,TGTGCCAGCTCACCCCTGGGGGGAACTAATGAAAAACTGTTTTTT